This passage covers 26 T cell receptor beta chains from one sample sequenced in a study of cytomegalovirus exposure and HLA in healthy donors. Sequencing was performed with immunoSEQ multiplex PCR; in TCRdb, only in-frame clones are kept and a portion is missing. Found here are some 67,000 clones, about 94% of them singletons; the top ten hold over 0.8%. The sequenced material came from PBMCs. Receptors were obtained from a woman between 18 and 29 years old in good health and CMV-seronegative.

The rearrangement uses TRBV27 and TRBJ2-3, with a weak D call TRBD2 (5 bases). V gave up 5 bases and J gave up 5 bases, with 5 bases separating them. The germline gives CDR1 MNHEY, CDR2 SMNVEV (reference sequence). The CDR3 runs 11 residues. The CDR3 sequence: CASSEGDTQYF. CDR3 sequence (DNA): TGTGCCAGCAGTGAGGGAGATACGCAGTATTTT.

This chain links TRBV6-1 with TRBJ1-5; D possibly corresponds to TRBD1 (5 bases). Germline V lookup: CDR1 MNHNS, CDR2 SASEGT. The CDR3 length is 14 residues. V dropped 6 bases and J dropped 6 bases, with 15 bases sitting between them. CDR3 residues: CASRLAGRGQPQHF. The CDR3 DNA sequence: TGTGCCAGCAGATTGGCAGGGCGCGGTCAGCCCCAGCATTTT.

The sample holds one count of this clone. The chain carries TRBV7-2 and TRBJ2-3, with 8 bases that match TRBD2. Per the germline V gene, CDR1 is SGHTA and CDR2 is FQGNSA. The CDR3 is 16 residues long. Trimming took 1 base from V and 5 from J; bases not matched to a gene: 8. CDR3 protein: CASSLGALAARDTQYF. The CDR3 bases are TGTGCCAGCAGCTTAGGGGCACTAGCGGCTAGAGATACGCAGTATTTT.

This chain links TRBV27 with TRBJ1-5; a weak D match, TRBD1 (6 bases). Germline V gene lookup returns CDR1 MNHEY and CDR2 SMNVEV (reference sequence). This CDR3 contains 16 residues. V lost 5 bases to trimming and J lost 2 bases, with 16 bases between them. CDR3 bases: TGTGCCAGCAGTCCCTTTCCCAGGGGAGGCAATCAGCCCCAGCATTTT. It specifies CASSPFPRGGNQPQHF.

The V gene is TRBV30, the J gene TRBJ1-2; possibly TRBD1 for D (5 bases). The CDR3 is 12 amino acids. V was cut by 5 bases and J by 4 bases, with 11 bases left in between. CDR1 GTSNPN and CDR2 SVGIG come from the germline V gene (reference sequence). CDR3 sequence: CAWYQGSYGYTF. CDR3 sequence (DNA): TGTGCCTGGTACCAGGGAAGCTATGGCTACACCTTC.

This clone was observed a handful of times. The chain uses TRBV27 and TRBJ2-1, with D tentatively TRBD2 (6 bases). CDR3 size: 16 residues. Germline assignment: CDR1 MNHEY and CDR2 SMNVEV (reference sequence). Trimming cost V 4 bases and J 1 base, with 14 bases left between them. The CDR3 is CASSSRDVSSYNEQFF. CDR3 nucleotides: TGTGCCAGCAGTTCGCGGGACGTTTCTTCCTACAATGAGCAGTTCTTC.

The gene calls are TRBV6-6 and TRBJ2-1, with TRBD1 identical over 7 bases. This CDR3 has 16 amino acids. Trimming took 4 bases from V and 2 from J; bases not matched to a gene: 8. CDR1 is MNHNY, CDR2 SVGAGI, per germline (reference sequence). CDR3 sequence reads: CASSSHWDSPYNEQFF. The CDR3 DNA is TGTGCCAGCAGTTCCCACTGGGACAGCCCCTACAATGAGCAGTTCTTC.

J is TRBJ1-5 and V is TRBV18; no firm D call. V lost 8 bases and J 7 bases, leaving 15 bases between the germline ends. The CDR3 contains 13 residues. In germline, CDR1 is KGHSH, CDR2 LQKENI. CDR3 sequence: CASTGEGGQPQHF. The CDR3 DNA follows: TGTGCCAGCACCGGGGAGGGTGGACAGCCCCAGCATTTT.

CDR3 amino acids: CASLHRAGANVLTF. As DNA, the CDR3 is TGTGCCAGTCTGCACAGGGCTGGGGCCAACGTCCTGACTTTC. The chain is built from TRBV19 and TRBJ2-6; D perhaps matches TRBD1 (6 bases). This CDR3 comprises 14 residues. Germline V gene data show CDR1 as LNHDA and CDR2 as SQIVND (reference sequence). The ends were cut back, 8 bases at V and 2 bases at J, with 10 bases in the middle.

The chain recombines TRBV29-1 with TRBJ2-2; D possibly corresponds to TRBD2 (6 bases). The V end lost 7 bases, the J end lost 3 bases, and 15 bases lay between the germline ends. Germline CDR1 reads SQVTM; CDR2 reads ANQGSEA. The CDR3 runs to 14 residues. The DNA for the CDR3 is TGCAGCGCCCCCTTACCGGGGGACACCGGGGAGCTGTTTTTT. This gives the protein CSAPLPGDTGELFF.

The V and J genes are TRBV6-1 and TRBJ2-3; D possibly corresponds to TRBD2 (6 bases). The CDR3 is 15 amino acids. Per germline, CDR1 MNHNS and CDR2 SASEGT. V lost 4 bases and J 3 bases, leaving 14 bases between the germline ends. The CDR3 coding sequence is TGTGCCAGCAGTGTGGCGGGGTGGGCGACAGATACGCAGTATTTT. This gives the protein CASSVAGWATDTQYF.

The chain is built from TRBV5-1 and TRBJ1-1; TRBD1 might be the D (5 bases). CDR3 length: 15 amino acids. The ends were cut back, 3 bases at V and 5 bases at J, with 17 bases in the middle. Germline V CDR1 and CDR2: SGHRS, YFSETQ. CDR3 sequence: CASSWGEAFSTEAFF. The DNA for the CDR3 is TGCGCCAGCAGCTGGGGGGAGGCCTTTAGTACTGAAGCTTTCTTT.

The chain combines TRBV7-2 with TRBJ2-5; weak D call: TRBD2 (6 bases). The CDR3 covers 13 residues. V lost 1 base and J 5 bases, leaving 8 bases between the germline ends. Germline values: CDR1 SGHTA, CDR2 FQGNSA. The CDR3 DNA follows: TGTGCCAGCAGCTTAGGACTAGGGGAGACCCAGTACTTC. This sequence encodes CASSLGLGETQYF. Supplemented by reference TRBV7-2 and TRBJ2-5, the full variable domain reads GAGVSQSPSNKVTEKGKDVELRCDPISGHTALYWYRQSLGQGLEFLIYFQGNSAPDKSGLPSDRFSAERTGGSVSTLTIQRTQQEDSAVYLCASSLGLGETQYFGPGTRLLVL.

This sequence joins TRBV5-4 and TRBJ2-3; 7 bases are shared with TRBD2. The junction had 8 bases not matched to a gene; V was cut back by 7 bases and J by 6 bases. Germline V CDR1 and CDR2: SGHNT, YYREEE (reference sequence). This CDR3 contains 13 residues. DNA of the CDR3: TGTGCCAGCGCCAGCGCGGGAGAGGATACGCAGTATTTT. It is translated as CASASAGEDTQYF.

The chain recombines TRBV2 with TRBJ2-5, with 12 positions matching TRBD2. The CDR3 length is 15 residues. CDR1 SNHLY and CDR2 FYNNEI come from the germline V gene. Trimming at V came to 6 bases and at J to 2 bases, leaving 4 bases not matched to a gene. The CDR3 nucleotides are TGTGCCAGCAGGGGGACTAGCGGGTTACAAGAGACCCAGTACTTC. This gives the protein CASRGTSGLQETQYF.

The chain employs TRBV19 and TRBJ1-1; weak D call: TRBD1 (6 bases). This CDR3 is built from 15 residues. V lost 1 base and J lost 3, with 12 bases in between. Germline lookup yields CDR1 LNHDA and CDR2 SQIVND (reference sequence). CDR3 in DNA: TGTGCCAGTAGTATAGCGGCAGGGGCCGACACTGAAGCTTTCTTT. Amino acids: CASSIAAGADTEAFF.

The V and J genes are TRBV18 and TRBJ1-2; 7 positions match TRBD1. There are 14 residues in the CDR3. V shed 2 bases and J 4 bases; nucleotides not matched to a gene: 4. Germline V CDR1 and CDR2: KGHSH, LQKENI. CDR3 residues: CASSPFRDSYGYTF. The CDR3 DNA follows: TGTGCCAGCTCACCATTCCGGGACAGCTATGGCTACACCTTC.

The rearrangement uses TRBV19 and TRBJ2-1; a possible D gene is TRBD1 (6 bases). Trimming took 7 bases from V and 1 from J, leaving 8 bases between them. This CDR3 comprises 13 residues. Germline values: CDR1 LNHDA, CDR2 SQIVND (reference sequence). The CDR3 sequence is CASTDRSYNEQFF. DNA for the CDR3: TGTGCCAGTACCGACAGGTCCTACAATGAGCAGTTCTTC.

This chain joins TRBV6-6 and TRBJ1-6; 10 bases match TRBD1. Germline V CDR1 and CDR2: MNHNY, SVGAGI (reference sequence). This CDR3 region has 16 residues. The J segment lost 8 bases and the V segment lost 2 bases, leaving 6 bases of the junction unmatched. The CDR3 nucleotides read TGTGCCAGCAGTTACGTCGCCGGGACAGGGGATTCACCCCTCCACTTT. This codes for CASSYVAGTGDSPLHF.

The chain employs TRBV29-1 and TRBJ2-2; TRBD2 aligns across 9 bases. The V and J ends lost 1 base and 6 bases, in that order; junction bases with no gene match: 6. The CDR3 is 15 residues long. Germline CDR1 is SQVTM and CDR2 is ANQGSEA. The CDR3 loop is CSVEAQREEAGELFF. In DNA form, the CDR3 reads TGCAGCGTTGAAGCCCAGCGGGAGGAGGCCGGGGAGCTGTTTTTT.

In DNA form, the CDR3 reads TGTGCCAGCAGCCGGACAGGAACTCAGCCCCAGCATTTT. It encodes CASSRTGTQPQHF. The chain couples TRBV5-6 to TRBJ1-5; 7 positions agree with TRBD1. The CDR3 is 13 amino acids. Per the germline V gene, CDR1 is SGHDT and CDR2 is YYEEEE. The junction had 4 bases not matched to a gene; V was cut back by 4 bases and J by 6 bases.

The chain is built from TRBV9 and TRBJ1-5; TRBD1 agrees at 8 bases. After removal of 4 bases from V and 5 bases from J, the junction contained 8 bases not matched to a gene. Per germline, CDR1 SGDLS and CDR2 YYNGEE. This CDR3 is 15 amino acids long. The CDR3 here is CASSPGQGLYQPQHF. The CDR3, as DNA: TGTGCCAGCAGCCCCGGACAGGGCTTATATCAGCCCCAGCATTTT.

Remarks on this clone: The junction shows a germline mismatch at one end, possibly a read error. This rearrangement joins TRBV5-5 to TRBJ1-4, with a weak D call TRBD1 (5 bases). Germline CDR1 reads SGHKS; CDR2 reads YYEKEE (reference sequence). The CDR3 covers 15 residues. Here the CDR3 reads CASSYLTGTNEKLFF. The CDR3 DNA is TGTGCCAGCAGCTACCTTACCGGGACTAACGAAAAACTGTTTTTT.

The chain joins TRBV5-6 to TRBJ2-7; D is possibly TRBD1 (5 bases). Between the trimmed V and J ends, which lost 2 bases and 8 bases, there was a span of 20 bases. CDR1 and CDR2 (germline): SGHDT, YYEEEE. The CDR3 covers 15 residues. The CDR3 protein is CASSFVESPLDKQYF. DNA for the CDR3: TGTGCCAGCAGCTTTGTTGAAAGTCCCTTGGACAAGCAGTACTTC.

The rearrangement joins TRBV11-3 to TRBJ1-1; tentative D call: TRBD1 (6 bases). The germline V gene encodes CDR1 SGHNT and CDR2 YENEEA. This CDR3 comprises 17 residues. Trimming took 1 base from V and 4 from J, leaving 19 bases between them. CDR3 nucleotides: TGTGCCAGCAGCTTAGGCTCTTCTCCGGCAGGGGTCACTGAAGCTTTCTTT. It specifies CASSLGSSPAGVTEAFF.

This clone has a handful of counts. This sequence joins TRBV2 and TRBJ1-2; D gene uncertain. Germline CDR1 and CDR2: SNHLY and FYNNEI. This CDR3 is built from 12 residues. Trimming removed 0 bases at V and 4 bases at J, with 3 bases between. In DNA, the CDR3 is TGTGCCAGCAGTGAAGCCGTCTATGGCTACACCTTC. Translating it yields CASSEAVYGYTF.